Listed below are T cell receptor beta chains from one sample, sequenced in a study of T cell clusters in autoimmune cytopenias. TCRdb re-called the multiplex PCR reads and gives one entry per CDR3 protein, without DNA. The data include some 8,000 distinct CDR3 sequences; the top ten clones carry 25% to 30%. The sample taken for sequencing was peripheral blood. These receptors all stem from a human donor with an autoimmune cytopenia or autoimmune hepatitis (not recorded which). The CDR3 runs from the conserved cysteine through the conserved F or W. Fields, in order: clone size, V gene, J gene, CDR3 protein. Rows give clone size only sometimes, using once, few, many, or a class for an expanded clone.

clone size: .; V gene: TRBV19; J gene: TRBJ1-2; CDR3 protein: CASRDVVRADYGYTF
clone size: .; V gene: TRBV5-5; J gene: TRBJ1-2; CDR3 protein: CASSFISREVYNGYTF
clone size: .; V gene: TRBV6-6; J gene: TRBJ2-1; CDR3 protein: CASSPTVLSYNEQFF
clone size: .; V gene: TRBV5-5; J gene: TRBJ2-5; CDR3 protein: CASSLSGKGLETQYF
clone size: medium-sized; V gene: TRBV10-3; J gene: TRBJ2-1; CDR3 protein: CAISGLAGAQFF
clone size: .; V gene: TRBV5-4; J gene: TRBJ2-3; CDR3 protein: CASSLWVRGLSGDTQYF
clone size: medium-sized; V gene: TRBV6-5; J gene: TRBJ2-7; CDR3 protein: CASSYSGDSSYEQYF
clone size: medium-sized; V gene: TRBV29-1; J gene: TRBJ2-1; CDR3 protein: CSVDRLAGVRNEQFF
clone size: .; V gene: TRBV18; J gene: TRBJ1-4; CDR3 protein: CASSPEQAGEKLFF
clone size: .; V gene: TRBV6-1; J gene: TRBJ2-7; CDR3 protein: CASRPPGQTYEQYF
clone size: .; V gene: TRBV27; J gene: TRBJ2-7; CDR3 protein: CASSLGSSGEQYF
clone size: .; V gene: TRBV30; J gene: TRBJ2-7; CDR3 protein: CAAELAGGAYEQYF
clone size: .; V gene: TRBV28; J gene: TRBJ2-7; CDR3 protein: CASSSVGTSDNEQYF
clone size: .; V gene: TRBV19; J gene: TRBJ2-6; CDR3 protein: CASTKQQGLSGANVLTF
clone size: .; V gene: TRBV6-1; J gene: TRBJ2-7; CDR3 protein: CASRLRTGGSYEQYF
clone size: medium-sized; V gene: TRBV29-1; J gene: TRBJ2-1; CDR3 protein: CSVHHLTVQGTFF
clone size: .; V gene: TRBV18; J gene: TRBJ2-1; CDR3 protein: CASSPRPDEQFF
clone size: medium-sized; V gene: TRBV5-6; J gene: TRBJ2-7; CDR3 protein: CASSLGGKSYEQYF
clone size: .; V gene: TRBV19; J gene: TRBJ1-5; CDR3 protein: CASSLDGTGVQPQHF
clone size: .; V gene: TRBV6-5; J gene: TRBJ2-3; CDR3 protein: CASSAGQGPTDTQYF
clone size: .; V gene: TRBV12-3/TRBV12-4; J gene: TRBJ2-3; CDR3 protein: CASSTLQGYTQYF
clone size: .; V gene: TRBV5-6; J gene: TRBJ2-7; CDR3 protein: CASSPVGWDEQYF
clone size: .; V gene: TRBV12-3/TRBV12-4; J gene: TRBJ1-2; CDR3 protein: CASSLGGEVYGYTF
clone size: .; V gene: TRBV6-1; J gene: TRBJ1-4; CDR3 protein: CASRRTVNEKLFF
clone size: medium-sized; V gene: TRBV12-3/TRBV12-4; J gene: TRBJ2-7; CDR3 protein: CASTHLRRGLTSGSYEQYF
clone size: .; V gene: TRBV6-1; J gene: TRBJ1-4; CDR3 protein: CASSLAINEKLFF
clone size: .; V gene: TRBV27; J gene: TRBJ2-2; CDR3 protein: CASSSKGIGELFF
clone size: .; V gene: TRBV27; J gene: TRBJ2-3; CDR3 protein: CASSFEGRGTDTQYF
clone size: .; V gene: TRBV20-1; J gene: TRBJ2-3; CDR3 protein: CSASPLSGATDTQYF
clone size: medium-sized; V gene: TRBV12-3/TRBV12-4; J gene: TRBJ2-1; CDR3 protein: CASSLNLGANEQFF
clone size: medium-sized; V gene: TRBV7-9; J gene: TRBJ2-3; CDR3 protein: CASRHYRGDTQYF
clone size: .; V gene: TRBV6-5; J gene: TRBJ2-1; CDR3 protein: CASGLPPKEQFF